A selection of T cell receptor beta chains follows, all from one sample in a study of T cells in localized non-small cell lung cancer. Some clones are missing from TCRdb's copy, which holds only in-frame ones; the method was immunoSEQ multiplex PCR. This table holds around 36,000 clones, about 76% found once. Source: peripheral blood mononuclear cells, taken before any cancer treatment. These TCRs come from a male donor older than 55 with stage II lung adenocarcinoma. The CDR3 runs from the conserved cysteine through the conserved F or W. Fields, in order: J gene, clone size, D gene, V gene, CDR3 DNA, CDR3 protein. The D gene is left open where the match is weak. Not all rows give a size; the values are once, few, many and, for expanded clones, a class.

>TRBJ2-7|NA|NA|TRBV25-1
TGTGCCAGCAGTGAAGGTTCATTCTCCTACGAGCAGTACTTC
CASSEGSFSYEQYF
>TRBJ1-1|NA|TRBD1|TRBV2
TGTGCCAGCAGTTCCCGAGGGGGCTCAGGCACTGAAGCTTTCTTT
CASSSRGGSGTEAFF
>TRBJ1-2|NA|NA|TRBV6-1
TGTGCCAGCAGTCGGGAATCGGGGGGCTACACCTTC
CASSRESGGYTF
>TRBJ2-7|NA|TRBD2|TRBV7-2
TGTGCCAGCAGCCCCCGCGGGGGGGCGAGGACTAGCGGGAGATACGAGCAGTACTTC
CASSPRGGARTSGRYEQYF
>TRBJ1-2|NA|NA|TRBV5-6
TGTGCCAGCAGCCCCTTCAGGGAAATTAACTATGGCTACACCTTC
CASSPFREINYGYTF
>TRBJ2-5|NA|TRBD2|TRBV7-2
TGTGCCAGCAGCTCGGGACTAGCGGGAGGACAAGAGACCCAGTACTTC
CASSSGLAGGQETQYF
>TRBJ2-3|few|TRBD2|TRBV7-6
TGTGCCAGCAGCTTACGGGGACTAGCGGGTCCTAGCACAGATACGCAGTATTTT
CASSLRGLAGPSTDTQYF
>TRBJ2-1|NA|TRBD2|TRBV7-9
TGTGCCAGCAGCCCCGGACTAGCGCTACCCTACAATGAGCAGTTCTTC
CASSPGLALPYNEQFF
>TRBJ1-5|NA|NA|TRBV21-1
TGTGCCAGCAGCAAAGTAGGGAAGAGCAGGGATAGCAATCAGCCCCAGCATTTT
CASSKVGKSRDSNQPQHF
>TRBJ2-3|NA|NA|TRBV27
TGTGCCAGCAGGCCCGGGACTCAGAACACAGATACGCAGTATTTT
CASRPGTQNTDTQYF
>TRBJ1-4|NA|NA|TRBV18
TGTGCCAGCTCACAGCGAGCGGATCTTAATGAAAAACTGTTTTTT
CASSQRADLNEKLFF
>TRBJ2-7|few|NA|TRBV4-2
TGTGCCAGCAGCCAAGAATGGGAGATCCACGAGCAGTACTTC
CASSQEWEIHEQYF
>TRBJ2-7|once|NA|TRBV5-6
TGTGCCAGCAGCTTTCAGGACAGCTATTGGTACGAGCAGTACTTC
CASSFQDSYWYEQYF
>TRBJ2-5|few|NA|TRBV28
TGTGCCAGCAGCCTCCCCGGGACGGGACACCAAGAGACCCAGTACTTC
CASSLPGTGHQETQYF
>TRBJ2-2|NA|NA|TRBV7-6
TGTGCCAGCAGCTCCGGACAGGCGGGAAGTTGGGAGCTGTTTTTT
CASSSGQAGSWELFF
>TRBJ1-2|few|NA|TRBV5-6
TGTGCCAGCAGTCTGTGGACAGAGAAGTTTAACTATGGCTACACCTTC
CASSLWTEKFNYGYTF
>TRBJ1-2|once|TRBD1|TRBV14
TGTGCCAGCAGCCAAGATCCAGGCAGGGGGATTTTTCATGACTATGGCTACACCTTC
CASSQDPGRGIFHDYGYTF
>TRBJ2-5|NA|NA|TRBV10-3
TGTGCCATCAGTGAGTTGGAGACCCAGTACTTC
CAISELETQYF
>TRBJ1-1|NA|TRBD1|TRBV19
TGTGCCAGTAGTATGCGGACAGGTGTGATGAACACTGAAGCTTTCTTT
CASSMRTGVMNTEAFF
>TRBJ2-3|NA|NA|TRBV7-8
TGTGCCAGCAGCCCGGCGGGCGTCCCTAGCACAGATACGCAGTATTTT
CASSPAGVPSTDTQYF